A single sample gave rise to the 27 T cell receptor beta chains below, sequenced in a study of blood T cell repertoires in COVID-19. The protocol was immunoSEQ multiplex PCR, while the TCRdb copy is restricted to in-frame clones and leaves out a portion. This table holds around 220,000 clones, more than 75% found once. Sequencing was carried out using peripheral blood. The source of these receptors is a man aged 45-65 years with acute or convalescent COVID-19.

The chain employs TRBV5-4 and TRBJ1-2; 7 bases line up with TRBD1. The CDR3 has 16 residues. The germline V gene encodes CDR1 SGHNT and CDR2 YYREEE (reference sequence). Trimming removed 0 bases from V and 4 bases from J; junction bases left unmatched: 9. CDR3 loop: CASSLGGQTRTYGYTF. DNA of the CDR3: TGTGCCAGCAGCTTGGGGGGACAGACAAGAACCTATGGCTACACCTTC.

V gene TRBV4-1 combines with J gene TRBJ2-3; possible D gene TRBD2, 6 bases. Trimming took off 5 bases at V and 4 bases at J, with 13 bases between the two ends. Germline V gives CDR1 MGHRA, CDR2 YSYEKL. The CDR3 is 14 amino acids. CDR3 region: CASSLAGDSDTQYF. CDR3 DNA sequence: TGCGCCAGCAGCTTGGCCGGGGACTCAGATACGCAGTATTTT.

J is TRBJ1-2 and V is TRBV25-1; D unresolved. Looked up from germline, CDR1 is MGHDK and CDR2 is SYGVNS. Trimming shortened V by 3 bases and J by 8 bases, and 16 bases separated the two germline ends. CDR3 length: 14 residues. The CDR3 DNA follows: TGTGCCAGCAGTGATCTTGGACTAACGACGGGCTACACCTTC. This encodes CASSDLGLTTGYTF.

The V call is TRBV30, the J call TRBJ1-4; D remains ambiguous. The CDR3 contains 14 residues. Germline V CDR1 and CDR2: GTSNPN, SVGIG (reference sequence). V shed 4 bases and J shed 2 bases, with 11 bases lying between them. In DNA, the CDR3 is TGTGCCTGGACCCGGGGTTTGACTAATGAAAAACTGTTTTTT. This translates into CAWTRGLTNEKLFF.

The rearrangement links TRBV3-1 (or the pseudogene TRBV3-2) to TRBJ1-4; D call uncertain. The CDR3 is 14 residues long. Germline values: CDR1 LGHDT, CDR2 YNNKEL (reference sequence). Trimming left V 4 bases short and J 8 bases short, with 14 bases between. The CDR3 DNA follows: TGTGCCAGCAGCCGCGGAGTTTTTCGGGAAAAACTGTTTTTT. Translating it yields CASSRGVFREKLFF.

CDR3 sequence: CASSYGGAGNQPQHF. CDR3 bases: TGTGCCAGCAGTTATGGGGGGGCCGGCAATCAGCCCCAGCATTTT. This chain joins TRBV6-6 and TRBJ1-5, with a possible D match to TRBD1 (6 bases). Trimming took off 3 bases at V and 2 bases at J, with 11 bases between the two ends. This CDR3 contains 15 residues. The germline V gene encodes CDR1 MNHNY and CDR2 SVGAGI (reference sequence).

The V and J genes are TRBV30 and TRBJ1-4, with 9 positions matching TRBD1. Germline CDR1 is GTSNPN and CDR2 is SVGIG (reference sequence). The junction had 8 bases not matched to a gene; V was cut back by 1 base and J by 5 bases. The CDR3 is 16 amino acids. Written as DNA, the CDR3 is TGTGCCTGGAGTGCCTCCCGGACAGGGGCGAATGAAAAACTGTTTTTT. Amino acids: CAWSASRTGANEKLFF.

The chain is built from TRBV29-1 and TRBJ2-2; D may be TRBD2 (6 bases). The CDR3 loop spans 15 amino acids. The V end was cut by 6 bases, the J end by 1 base, with 15 bases between. Germline lookup yields CDR1 SQVTM and CDR2 ANQGSEA. The CDR3, as DNA: TGCAGCGTAGCCACGGGACTCCTGAACACCGGGGAGCTGTTTTTT. It yields the protein CSVATGLLNTGELFF.

Here the CDR3 DNA reads TGTGCCAGCAGTTCCGGGACTAGCGGGTATGACGAGCAGTACTTC. Translated: CASSSGTSGYDEQYF. The V gene is TRBV6-5, the J gene TRBJ2-7; 12 bases fit TRBD2. CDR3 length: 15 amino acids. CDR1 MNHEY and CDR2 SVGAGI come from the germline V gene. V lost 4 bases and J lost 5; bases outside the gene matches: 6.

The rearrangement joins TRBV7-9 to TRBJ1-2, with TRBD1 matching over 7 bases. This CDR3 comprises 14 residues. Trimming cost V 6 bases and J 2 bases; bases outside gene matches: 6. Germline V gene data show CDR1 as SEHNR and CDR2 as FQNEAQ (reference sequence). CDR3 in amino acids: CASSTGATNYGYTF. Here the CDR3 DNA reads TGTGCCAGCAGTACAGGGGCGACGAACTATGGCTACACCTTC.

The chain couples TRBV5-1 to TRBJ2-7, with 7 bases identical to TRBD1. Germline V gene sequence: CDR1 SGHRS, CDR2 YFSETQ. The J segment lost 4 bases and the V segment lost 0 bases, leaving 7 bases of the junction unmatched. This CDR3 spans 15 amino acids. Here the CDR3 DNA reads TGCGCCAGCAGCTTGGGACAGGGTGTATATTACGAGCAGTACTTC. As protein: CASSLGQGVYYEQYF.

The CDR3 reads CSAGLAGGGETQYF. Written as DNA, the CDR3 is TGCAGCGCTGGACTAGCGGGGGGTGGAGAGACCCAGTACTTC. J is TRBJ2-5 and V is TRBV29-1; 14 positions agree with TRBD2. Germline CDR1 reads SQVTM; CDR2 reads ANQGSEA. The CDR3 contains 14 residues. Trimming took 7 bases from V and 4 from J; bases not matched to a gene: 5.

The chain joins TRBV5-8 to TRBJ2-3; 8 bases are shared with TRBD1. V trimming: 4 bases; J trimming: 0 bases; junction bases outside the gene matches: 7. This CDR3 comprises 16 residues. Germline CDR1 reads SGHTS; CDR2 reads YDEGEE. CDR3 sequence (DNA): TGTGCCAGCAGCCGGGGGACAGGCCAAAGCACAGATACGCAGTATTTT. It translates to CASSRGTGQSTDTQYF.

This rearrangement joins TRBV3-1 (or the pseudogene TRBV3-2) to TRBJ2-3; D unclear. The length of the CDR3 is 13 residues. The germline V gene has CDR1 LGHDT and CDR2 YNNKEL (reference sequence). V shed 1 base and J shed 5 bases, with 7 bases lying between them. Here the CDR3 reads CASSQGLRDTQYF. The CDR3 DNA is TGTGCCAGCAGCCAAGGACTCAGAGATACGCAGTATTTT.

The rearrangement joins TRBV3-1 (or the pseudogene TRBV3-2) to TRBJ1-1; D might be TRBD1 (6 bases). V was clipped by 4 bases and J by 5 bases, with 11 bases between them. Germline CDR1 LGHDT, CDR2 YNNKEL (reference sequence). The CDR3 is 13 amino acids. Here the CDR3 reads CASSRLQGTEAFF. In DNA form, the CDR3 reads TGTGCCAGCAGCCGCCTACAGGGAACTGAAGCTTTCTTT.

The chain has TRBV19 and TRBJ1-1, with a weak D call TRBD1 (5 bases). The length of the CDR3 is 15 residues. Trimming removed 8 bases from V and 0 bases from J, with 16 bases in between. Germline values: CDR1 LNHDA, CDR2 SQIVND (reference sequence). As DNA, the CDR3 is TGTGCCAGTTCCGAAGGGGCGACCTTGAACACTGAAGCTTTCTTT. Amino acids: CASSEGATLNTEAFF.

The CDR3: CASSPGTGGTEAFF. The CDR3 nucleotides read TGTGCCAGTAGTCCCGGGACAGGGGGCACTGAAGCTTTCTTT. J is TRBJ1-1 and V is TRBV19; 11 nucleotides agree with TRBD1. The trim removed 5 bases at V and 4 bases at J, leaving 3 bases unmatched. The CDR3 consists of 14 residues. In germline, CDR1 is LNHDA, CDR2 SQIVND (reference sequence).

CDR3 sequence reads: CASSSGAAYQYF. The DNA of the CDR3 is TGCGCCAGCAGCTCAGGGGCAGCCTACCAGTATTTT. The chain uses TRBV5-1 and TRBJ2-3; weak D call: TRBD1 (6 bases). Germline assignment: CDR1 SGHRS and CDR2 YFSETQ. The CDR3 spans 12 residues. With 3 bases removed from V and 12 bases from J, the gap between germline ends came to 14 bases.

As to this clone: One end of the junction varies from germline; a read error may be responsible. This same CDR3 is encoded by further DNA sequences in the sample. The chain joins TRBV7-3 to TRBJ1-3, with 8 bases fitting TRBD1. CDR3 length equals 15 residues. From germline, CDR1 is SGHTA and CDR2 FQGTGA. CDR3 sequence (DNA): TGTGCCAGCAGCCTAACAGGGGGCTCTGGAAACACCATATATTTT. Amino acid sequence: CASSLTGGSGNTIYF.

The CDR3 nucleotides are TGCGCCAGCAGCCCGCGGACAGGGACAAGGGACTATGGCTACACCTTC. Translating it yields CASSPRTGTRDYGYTF. This chain joins TRBV5-1 and TRBJ1-2; 8 bases align to TRBD1. This CDR3 comprises 16 residues. The junction had 11 bases not matched to a gene; V was cut back by 4 bases and J by 3 bases. The V gene's germline CDR1 is SGHRS and CDR2 YFSETQ. The full variable domain, in which reference TRBV5-1 and TRBJ1-2 provide the parts outside the CDR3, is KAGVTQTPRYLIKTRGQQVTLSCSPISGHRSVSWYQQTPGQGLQFLFEYFSETQRNKGNFPGRFSGRQFSNSRSEMNVSTLELGDSALYLCASSPRTGTRDYGYTFGSGTRLTVV.

A remark on this clone: In the same sample, other DNA sequences code for this CDR3. This chain joins TRBV5-1 and TRBJ1-2, with D possibly TRBD1 on 5 matching bases. The CDR3 is made up of 14 amino acids. V was shortened by 1 base and J by 3 bases, with 10 bases between the two germline ends. From germline, CDR1 is SGHRS and CDR2 YFSETQ. The chain's CDR3 is CASSLQGGDYGYTF. The CDR3 nucleotides are TGCGCCAGCAGCTTGCAGGGAGGGGACTATGGCTACACCTTC. Full variable domain (outside the CDR3, taken from reference TRBV5-1 and TRBJ1-2): KAGVTQTPRYLIKTRGQQVTLSCSPISGHRSVSWYQQTPGQGLQFLFEYFSETQRNKGNFPGRFSGRQFSNSRSEMNVSTLELGDSALYLCASSLQGGDYGYTFGSGTRLTVV.

The J gene is TRBJ1-2, the V gene TRBV5-1, with 8 bases matching TRBD1. CDR1 and CDR2 from the germline V gene are SGHRS and YFSETQ. Germline trimming cut 4 bases from V and 8 bases from J; bases unmatched to any gene: 10. This CDR3 has 14 residues. The CDR3 is CASSQPQGAGGYTF. CDR3 nucleotides: TGCGCCAGCAGCCAACCGCAGGGGGCGGGGGGCTACACCTTC.

V is TRBV11-2 and J is TRBJ1-1; a possible D gene is TRBD1 (6 bases). Trimming took 4 bases from V and 4 from J, leaving 10 bases between them. The V gene's germline CDR1 is SGHAT and CDR2 FQNNGV. The CDR3 is 13 amino acids. CDR3 nucleotides: TGTGCCAGCAGCTCTGACAGGTTCACTGAAGCTTTCTTT. Residues: CASSSDRFTEAFF.

J is TRBJ1-1 and V is TRBV6-5; D is unresolved. The CDR3 length is 13 residues. Trimming left V 6 bases short and J 4 bases short, with 12 bases between. Germline V CDR1 and CDR2: MNHEY, SVGAGI. CDR3 bases: TGTGCCAGCAGCGACGGCGGGGTCACTGAAGCTTTCTTT. The encoded protein is CASSDGGVTEAFF.

This rearrangement joins TRBV19 to TRBJ1-5, with 8 nucleotides matching TRBD1. With 4 bases clipped from V and 3 bases from J, the junction kept 8 bases outside the gene matches. CDR1 is LNHDA and CDR2 is SQIVND in the germline V gene (reference sequence). The CDR3 runs to 16 residues. In DNA form, the CDR3 reads TGTGCCAGTAGTACGCGCCGGACAGGGCCCAATCAGCCCCAGCATTTT. The encoded protein is CASSTRRTGPNQPQHF.

The chain recombines TRBV19 with TRBJ2-7; 9 bases match TRBD1. CDR1 is LNHDA, CDR2 SQIVND, per germline (reference sequence). The CDR3 is 16 amino acids. The V segment lost 5 bases and the J segment 5 bases; nucleotides outside the gene matches: 13. CDR3 protein: CASSPGPGQGINEQYF. CDR3 in DNA: TGTGCCAGTAGTCCGGGACCGGGACAGGGAATCAACGAGCAGTACTTC.

J is TRBJ1-5 and V is TRBV3-1 (or the pseudogene TRBV3-2), with 8 bases that match TRBD1. Per the germline V gene, CDR1 is LGHDT and CDR2 is YNNKEL (reference sequence). The CDR3 extends over 16 amino acids. J lost 5 bases, V lost 1 base, and 7 bases had no gene match. The CDR3 sequence: CASSQAGQGLHQPQHF. CDR3 DNA sequence: TGTGCCAGCAGCCAAGCTGGACAGGGTTTGCATCAGCCCCAGCATTTT.